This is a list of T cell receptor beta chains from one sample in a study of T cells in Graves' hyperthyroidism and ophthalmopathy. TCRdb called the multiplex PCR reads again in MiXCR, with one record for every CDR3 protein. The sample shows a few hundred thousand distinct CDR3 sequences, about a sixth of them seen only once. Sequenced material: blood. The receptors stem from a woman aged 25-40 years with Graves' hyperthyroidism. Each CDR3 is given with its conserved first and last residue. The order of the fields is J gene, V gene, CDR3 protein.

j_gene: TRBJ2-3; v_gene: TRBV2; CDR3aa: CASSDKRLSSTDTQYF
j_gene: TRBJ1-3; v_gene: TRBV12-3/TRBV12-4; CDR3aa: CASTLRRPAAGNTIYF
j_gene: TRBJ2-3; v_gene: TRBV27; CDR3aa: CASRGQGTDTQYF
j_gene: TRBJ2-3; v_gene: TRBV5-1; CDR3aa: CASSLGRPEGDTQYF
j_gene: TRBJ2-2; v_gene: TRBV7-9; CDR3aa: CASSFIIATGELFF
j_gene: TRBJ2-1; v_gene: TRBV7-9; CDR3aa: CASSNLVLAEQFF
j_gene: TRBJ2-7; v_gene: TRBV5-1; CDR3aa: CASSLVAAEDPYEQYF
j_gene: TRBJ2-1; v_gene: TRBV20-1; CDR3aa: CSASGSYGNEQFF
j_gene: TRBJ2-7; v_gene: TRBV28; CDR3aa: CASSFHAGASYEQYF
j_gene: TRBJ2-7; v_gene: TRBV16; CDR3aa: CASSPLNEQYF
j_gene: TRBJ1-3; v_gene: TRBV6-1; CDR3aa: CASSETDRAAGNTIYF
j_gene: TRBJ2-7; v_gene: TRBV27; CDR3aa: CASRLAGGPSYEQYF
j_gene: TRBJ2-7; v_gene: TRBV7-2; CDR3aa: CASRASGNRYEQYF
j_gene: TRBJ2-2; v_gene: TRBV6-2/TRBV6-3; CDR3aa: CASRGYANTGELFF
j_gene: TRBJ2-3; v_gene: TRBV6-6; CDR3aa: CASSYSKTGEGDTQYF
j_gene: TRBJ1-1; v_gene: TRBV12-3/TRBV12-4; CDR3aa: CASRVWGDSEAFF
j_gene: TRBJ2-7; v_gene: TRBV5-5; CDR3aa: CASSFPTLGLASEQYF
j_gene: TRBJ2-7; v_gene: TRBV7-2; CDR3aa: CASSSRSTLGEQYF
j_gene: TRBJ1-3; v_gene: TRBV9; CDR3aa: CASSKGSGSHSGNTIYF
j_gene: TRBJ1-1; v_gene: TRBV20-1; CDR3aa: CSARVSGLTAPEAFF
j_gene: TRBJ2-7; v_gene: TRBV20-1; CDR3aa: CSARVAFTTSGRRFTYEQYF
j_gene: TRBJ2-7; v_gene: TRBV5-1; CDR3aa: CASSSGIQGYEQYF
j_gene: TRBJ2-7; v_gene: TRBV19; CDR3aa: CASSMGWGSDYEQYF
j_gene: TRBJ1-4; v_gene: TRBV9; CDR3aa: CASSVDDRPQANEKLFF
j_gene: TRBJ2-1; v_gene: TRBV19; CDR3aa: CASKDSGSNFNEQFF
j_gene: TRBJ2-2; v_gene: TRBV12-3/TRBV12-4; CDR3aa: CASSFQRPDTGELFF
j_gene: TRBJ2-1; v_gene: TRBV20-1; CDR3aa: CSAVPLAGVGEQFF
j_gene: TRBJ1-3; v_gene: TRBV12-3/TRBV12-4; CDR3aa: CASSTPGSSNTIYF
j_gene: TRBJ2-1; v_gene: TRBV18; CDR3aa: CASSSTRTSGSNEQFF
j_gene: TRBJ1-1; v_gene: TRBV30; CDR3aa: CASTVGMNTEAFF
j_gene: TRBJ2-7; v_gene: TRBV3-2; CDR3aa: CASSHAPGQGPGEQYF
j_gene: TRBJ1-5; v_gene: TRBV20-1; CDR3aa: CSAREERGTGGNQPQHF
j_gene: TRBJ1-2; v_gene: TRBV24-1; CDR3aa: CATCPGGRGYTF
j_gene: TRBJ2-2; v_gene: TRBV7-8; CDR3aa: CASSKRTGGDTGELFF
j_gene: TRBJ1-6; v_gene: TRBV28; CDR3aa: CASSRSFLTSPLHF
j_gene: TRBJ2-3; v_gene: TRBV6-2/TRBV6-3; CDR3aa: CASSYKSGRLDTQYF
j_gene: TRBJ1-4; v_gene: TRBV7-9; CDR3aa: CASRRTRTANEKLFF
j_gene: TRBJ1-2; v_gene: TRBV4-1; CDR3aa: CASSQPTRGPNYGYTF
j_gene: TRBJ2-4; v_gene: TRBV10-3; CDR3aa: CAIKPRTSGRMRGKNIQYF
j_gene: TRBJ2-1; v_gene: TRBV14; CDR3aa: CASSQDPGQYNEQFF
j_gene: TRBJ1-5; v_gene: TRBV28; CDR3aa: CASSLTEGGGNQPQHF
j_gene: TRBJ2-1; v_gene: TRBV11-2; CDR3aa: CASSTSGRGLYNEQFF
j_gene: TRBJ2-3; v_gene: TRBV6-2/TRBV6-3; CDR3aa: CASRRQDYGDTQYF
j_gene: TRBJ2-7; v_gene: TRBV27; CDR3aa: CASSLGDRHSYEQYF
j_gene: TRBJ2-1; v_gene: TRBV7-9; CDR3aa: CASSLAYGGEQFF
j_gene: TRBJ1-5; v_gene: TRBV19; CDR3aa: CASAGAGFNQPQHF
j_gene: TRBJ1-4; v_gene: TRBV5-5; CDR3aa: CASSRMTATNEKLFF
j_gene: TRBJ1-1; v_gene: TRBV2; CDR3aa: CATNSMSNTEAFF
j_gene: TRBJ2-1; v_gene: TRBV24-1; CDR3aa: CATSDPGGGDEQFF
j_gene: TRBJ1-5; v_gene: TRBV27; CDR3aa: CATQPTGGVNQPQHF
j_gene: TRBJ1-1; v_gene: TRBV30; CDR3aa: CAWSVGEGGAAFF
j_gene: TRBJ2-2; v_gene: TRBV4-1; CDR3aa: CASSQSGAPNTGELFF